The source of this T cell receptor (beta chain) is a study of cytomegalovirus exposure and HLA in healthy donors. Study details: Roughly four fifths of roughly 430 genotyped donors fell in the Caucasian-associated ancestry cluster.

PCR primers comprised 60 Vbeta and 13 Jbeta primers. This table comes from immunoSEQ multiplex PCR, and its TCRdb copy is limited to in-frame clones, with some not included. This sample has approximately 160,000 clones, with about 77% found just once. Trimming shortened V by 1 base and J by 9 bases, and 16 bases separated the two germline ends. This CDR3 is built from 16 residues. Germline V gives CDR1 LGHNA, CDR2 YNFKEQ. This clone showed up just once. Specimen: PBMCs. This chain joins TRBV4-2 and TRBJ1-6, with D perhaps matching TRBD1 (5 bases). The origin of this receptor is a male donor in good health and CMV-seropositive. CDR3 coding DNA: TGTGCCAGCAGCCAAGCCCATAAGGGGAATGGTTCACCCCTCCACTTT. As protein: CASSQAHKGNGSPLHF.